These T cell receptor beta chains were read from a single sample in a study of blood T cell dynamics during melanoma immunotherapy. The method was immunoSEQ multiplex PCR; TCRdb's version includes in-frame clones alone and lacks a portion of them. Among around 20,000 clones listed, 87% were seen once. Here the sequenced sample was blood, taken from a patient treated with checkpoint blockade. The source of these receptors is a human donor with melanoma. Each CDR3 is given with its conserved first and last residue. A D gene is named only where the DNA matches it firmly.

d_call	v_call	cdr3_length	j_call	cdr3_aa
-	TRBV29-1	11	TRBJ2-1	CSVFATHEQFF
-	TRBV6-6	14	TRBJ1-2	CAVRGGFGLYGYTF
TRBD1	TRBV7-2	14	TRBJ2-7	CASSSARDREEQYF
-	TRBV28	15	TRBJ1-4	CASRGAPATNEKLFF
-	TRBV7-9	14	TRBJ1-1	CASSLAGGNTEAFF
-	TRBV30	14	TRBJ1-5	CAWGQGQNNQPQHF
-	TRBV9	15	TRBJ2-7	CASSVAVGLWYEQYF
-	TRBV4-2	17	TRBJ2-1	CASSQDESGLAANEQFF
-	TRBV23-1	16	TRBJ2-1	CASSQSKRSSYNEQFF
TRBD2	TRBV28	20	TRBJ2-3	CASSLSSGTSSPTSTDTQYF
-	TRBV28	15	TRBJ2-3	CASSLHPGGTDTQYF
TRBD1	TRBV7-2	14	TRBJ1-1	CASSLTDRGTEAFF
TRBD2	TRBV30	18	TRBJ2-1	CAWSAGTSGRNSYNEQFF
-	TRBV7-9	18	TRBJ2-4	CASSLETVASPLKNIQYF
-	TRBV5-4	13	TRBJ1-2	CASSPLGDEGYTF
-	TRBV6-4	13	TRBJ1-1	CASRSGRGGEAFF
TRBD1	TRBV7-2	14	TRBJ1-1	CASSWTGGLLEAFF
TRBD2	TRBV27	16	TRBJ2-1	CASSFGGSGSYNEQFF
-	TRBV5-4	15	TRBJ2-7	CASSRGGVGSYEQYF
TRBD1	TRBV6-5	15	TRBJ2-7	CASSYSASGTGGQYF
-	TRBV10-3	14	TRBJ1-2	CAISDAGRSYGYTF
TRBD2	TRBV7-9	15	TRBJ2-7	CASSRERESIYEQYF
-	TRBV11-2	11	TRBJ2-5	CASSLNSEPYF
-	TRBV4-3	16	TRBJ2-1	CASSRQSGSPYNEQFF
TRBD1	TRBV28	14	TRBJ2-7	CASSLSGGIYEQYF
-	TRBV11-2	16	TRBJ2-1	CASSRTPWYSYNEQFF
TRBD1	TRBV4-2	17	TRBJ1-6	CASSQDSQGAGNSPLHF
TRBD2	TRBV27	18	TRBJ2-1	CAPDGVVGTSGIVDEQFF
-	TRBV7-7	15	TRBJ2-2	CASSRAGPNTGELFF
-	TRBV28	15	TRBJ1-1	CASSNAKEMNTEAFF
-	TRBV5-6	14	TRBJ1-2	CASSLGILASGYTF
-	TRBV30	11	TRBJ1-1	CAWSARGEAFF
-	TRBV6-6	14	TRBJ2-1	CASSYGAEGNEQFF
-	TRBV4-3	18	TRBJ1-1	CASSQRVGHSGMNTEAFF
-	TRBV9	15	TRBJ2-7	CASSVRGEPSYEQYF
TRBD1	TRBV28	17	TRBJ2-7	CASSDLYGTGGSYEQYF
-	TRBV7-9	13	TRBJ2-5	CASRFTGGETQYF
TRBD2	TRBV19	13	TRBJ2-3	CASSFTSADTQYF
TRBD2	TRBV7-8	14	TRBJ2-2	CASSVAGRTGELFF
TRBD1	TRBV11-2	14	TRBJ1-1	CASSPGQMNTEAFF
-	TRBV19	15	TRBJ2-2	CASSSLQGWTGELFF
-	TRBV21-1	11	TRBJ2-1	CASSPRPKQFF
-	TRBV6-5	16	TRBJ1-4	CASSYSPPGLNEKLFF
-	TRBV30	13	TRBJ1-1	CAWSATGNTEAFF
-	TRBV5-1	14	TRBJ1-4	CASSFAGRDGKLFF
TRBD1	TRBV7-2	14	TRBJ1-5	CASSLRQGDQPQHF
-	TRBV27	18	TRBJ1-2	CASSSLQGAGVWNYGYTF
TRBD2	TRBV9	16	TRBJ2-5	CASSASVAGGRETQYF
-	TRBV2	14	TRBJ2-3	CASKLDPSTDTQYF
TRBD1	TRBV5-1	14	TRBJ2-1	CASSLGQGGDEQFF
-	TRBV11-2	15	TRBJ1-5	CASSLDGGSNQPQHF
TRBD2	TRBV10-2	15	TRBJ2-7	CASSGTSGRVGEQYF